A single T cell receptor beta chain is shown here with its context. Enrolled during active infection, Seattle patients were then followed longitudinally. The data derive from a study of blood T cell repertoires in COVID-19. In the study overall: COVID-19 samples collected from the United States, Italy and Spain covered acute and convalescent phases. Sources were T cells, B-cell-depleted T cells, or PBMCs; the material itself was cDNA or gDNA.

Germline lookup yields CDR1 SNHLY and CDR2 FYNNEI. The CDR3 extends over 16 amino acids. V gave up 2 bases and J gave up 0 bases, with 11 bases separating them. In the source study's methods: For nucleated cells, counts were estimated from reference gene primer amplification. The method was immunoSEQ multiplex PCR; TCRdb's version includes in-frame clones alone and lacks a portion of them. The V and J calls and clone size are taken from that table; D and trimming were inferred from the DNA. The table includes over 250,000 clones, about 88% detected once. The chain carries TRBV2 and TRBJ2-1, with D uncertain. This sequence originates from a human donor with COVID-19, enrolled during active disease. The donor label of this sample is uncertain. The specimen sequenced was peripheral blood. The CDR3 reads CASSELSPSSYNEQFF. For the CDR3, the DNA is TGTGCCAGCAGTGAACTCTCTCCGAGCTCCTACAATGAGCAGTTCTTC.